These T cell receptor beta chains were read from a single sample in a study of blood T cell repertoires in COVID-19. The table came from immunoSEQ multiplex PCR; TCRdb's copy has only in-frame clones and leaves some out. The sample has around 310,000 clones, approximately 90% seen once. Source material: PBMCs or T cells enriched from blood (not recorded which). Receptors originate from a woman between 40 and 55 years old who had recovered from COVID-19. CDR3s include the opening cysteine and the closing phenylalanine or tryptophan. The order of the fields is clone size, D gene, V gene, J gene, CDR3 DNA, CDR3 protein. D genes are given only for firm matches. Expanded clones get a size class; other rows say once, few or many, or leave the size out.

abundance: NA
d_gene: TRBD2
v_gene: TRBV18
j_gene: TRBJ2-2
CDR3nt: TGTGCCAGCTCGCCGGACAATAGCGGGGCATACACCGGGGAGCTGTTTTTT
CDR3aa: CASSPDNSGAYTGELFF

abundance: NA
d_gene: NA
v_gene: TRBV2
j_gene: TRBJ1-2
CDR3nt: TGTGCCAGCAGTGTACAGGGTGCTAACTATGGCTACACCTTC
CDR3aa: CASSVQGANYGYTF

abundance: once
d_gene: TRBD2
v_gene: TRBV2
j_gene: TRBJ2-2
CDR3nt: TGTGCCAGCAGTGTAGCGGGAGATGACACCGGGGAGCTGTTTTTT
CDR3aa: CASSVAGDDTGELFF

abundance: NA
d_gene: NA
v_gene: TRBV29-1
j_gene: TRBJ2-5
CDR3nt: TGCAGCGTTGAAAGGCGGGGGCAGGGTGGTGAGACCCAGTACTTC
CDR3aa: CSVERRGQGGETQYF

abundance: NA
d_gene: NA
v_gene: TRBV28
j_gene: TRBJ1-1
CDR3nt: TGTGCCAGCAGTTTACTTCCGTCAGGCGAAGCTTTCTTT
CDR3aa: CASSLLPSGEAFF

abundance: NA
d_gene: TRBD1
v_gene: TRBV19
j_gene: TRBJ2-7
CDR3nt: TGTGCCAGTAGTGCGACCGGGACAGCTATCTCCTACGAGCAGTACTTC
CDR3aa: CASSATGTAISYEQYF

abundance: NA
d_gene: NA
v_gene: TRBV19
j_gene: TRBJ1-2
CDR3nt: TGTGCCAGTACGGAGGACGGTGGCGGCTACACCTTC
CDR3aa: CASTEDGGGYTF

abundance: NA
d_gene: TRBD1
v_gene: TRBV27
j_gene: TRBJ1-4
CDR3nt: TGTGCCAGCAGTTTATCGGGGACAGTGAATGAAAAACTGTTTTTT
CDR3aa: CASSLSGTVNEKLFF

abundance: NA
d_gene: TRBD1
v_gene: TRBV5-6
j_gene: TRBJ1-1
CDR3nt: TGTGCCAGCAGCTTGGGACAGGGAGGTTCGAACACTGAAGCTTTCTTT
CDR3aa: CASSLGQGGSNTEAFF

abundance: NA
d_gene: NA
v_gene: TRBV7-2
j_gene: TRBJ2-1
CDR3nt: TGTGCCAGCGCGAGTGGGGGCCTCTACAATGAGCAGTTCTTC
CDR3aa: CASASGGLYNEQFF

abundance: NA
d_gene: TRBD1
v_gene: TRBV28
j_gene: TRBJ1-6
CDR3nt: TGTGCCAGCAGCCCTGGACAGGGTGATAATTCACCCCTCCACTTT
CDR3aa: CASSPGQGDNSPLHF

abundance: NA
d_gene: TRBD1
v_gene: TRBV30
j_gene: TRBJ1-1
CDR3nt: TGTGCCTGGAGAGGGGGCAGGGCTGAAGCTTTCTTT
CDR3aa: CAWRGGRAEAFF

abundance: NA
d_gene: TRBD1
v_gene: TRBV27
j_gene: TRBJ2-7
CDR3nt: TGTGCCAGCAGTGCCGGGACAGGGCCCTACGAGCAGTACTTC
CDR3aa: CASSAGTGPYEQYF

abundance: NA
d_gene: TRBD1
v_gene: TRBV7-9
j_gene: TRBJ1-5
CDR3nt: TGTGCCAGCAGCATCAGGACAGGGGGACAAGAGATGCCCCAGCATTTT
CDR3aa: CASSIRTGGQEMPQHF

abundance: NA
d_gene: NA
v_gene: TRBV27
j_gene: TRBJ2-2
CDR3nt: TGTGCCAGCAGTCCCAGGTCCACCGGGGAGCTGTTTTTT
CDR3aa: CASSPRSTGELFF

abundance: NA
d_gene: TRBD1
v_gene: TRBV27
j_gene: TRBJ1-1
CDR3nt: TGTGCCAGCAGTTTCCAGGCCGGGACAGGGTGGACTGAAGCTTTCTTT
CDR3aa: CASSFQAGTGWTEAFF

abundance: few
d_gene: NA
v_gene: TRBV7-2
j_gene: TRBJ2-7
CDR3nt: TGTGCCAGCAGCTTAGCGGGACACTTCTACGAGCAGTACTTC
CDR3aa: CASSLAGHFYEQYF

abundance: NA
d_gene: TRBD1
v_gene: TRBV7-2
j_gene: TRBJ1-6
CDR3nt: TGTGCCAGCAGCTCAGGGGGGTCACCCCTCCACTTT
CDR3aa: CASSSGGSPLHF

abundance: NA
d_gene: NA
v_gene: TRBV18
j_gene: TRBJ2-5
CDR3nt: TGTGCCAGCTCACTTAACTTTCGGGAGACCCAGTACTTC
CDR3aa: CASSLNFRETQYF

abundance: few
d_gene: TRBD1
v_gene: TRBV7-9
j_gene: TRBJ2-7
CDR3nt: TGTGCCAGCAGCTTAGAGCCAGGGGGTTACGAGCAGTACTTC
CDR3aa: CASSLEPGGYEQYF

abundance: NA
d_gene: TRBD1
v_gene: TRBV5-1
j_gene: TRBJ1-2
CDR3nt: TGCGCCAGCAGCTCGACAGGGAGTATCTATGGCTACACCTTC
CDR3aa: CASSSTGSIYGYTF

abundance: NA
d_gene: NA
v_gene: TRBV29-1
j_gene: TRBJ2-1
CDR3nt: TGCAGCGTTGAGTTACGGGAGAGAGACAATGAGCAGTTCTTC
CDR3aa: CSVELRERDNEQFF

abundance: NA
d_gene: NA
v_gene: TRBV7-6
j_gene: TRBJ2-3
CDR3nt: TGTGCCAGCAGCCACCGGGACAAGGCGGATACGCAGTATTTT
CDR3aa: CASSHRDKADTQYF

abundance: NA
d_gene: TRBD2
v_gene: TRBV2
j_gene: TRBJ2-7
CDR3nt: TGTGCCAGCAGTGGGGGGGAGCGGGAGTGGCAGTACTTC
CDR3aa: CASSGGEREWQYF

abundance: NA
d_gene: NA
v_gene: TRBV15
j_gene: TRBJ1-1
CDR3nt: TGTGCCACCCCCCCGGCTGGGCAGGGGAACACTGAAGCTTTCTTT
CDR3aa: CATPPAGQGNTEAFF

abundance: NA
d_gene: TRBD1
v_gene: TRBV6-5
j_gene: TRBJ2-1
CDR3nt: TGTGCCAGCGAACCGGGACAGAGTTACAATGAGCAGTTCTTC
CDR3aa: CASEPGQSYNEQFF

abundance: NA
d_gene: TRBD1
v_gene: TRBV7-7
j_gene: TRBJ2-2
CDR3nt: TGTGCTACCTGGGACAGAAAGTCCGGGGAGCTGTTTTTT
CDR3aa: CATWDRKSGELFF

abundance: NA
d_gene: TRBD1
v_gene: TRBV30
j_gene: TRBJ2-1
CDR3nt: TGTGCCTGGAGTGTAGGGGACAGCTGGTTCTTC
CDR3aa: CAWSVGDSWFF

abundance: NA
d_gene: TRBD1
v_gene: TRBV5-8
j_gene: TRBJ2-6
CDR3nt: TGTGCCAGCAGCCTAGGGACAGGGGGCGCCGTAAGCTCTGGGGCCAACGTCCTGACTTTC
CDR3aa: CASSLGTGGAVSSGANVLTF

abundance: NA
d_gene: TRBD1
v_gene: TRBV15
j_gene: TRBJ2-7
CDR3nt: TGTGCCACCAGCACCCGGGATGGACAGGCCCCCCATTACGAGCAGTACTTC
CDR3aa: CATSTRDGQAPHYEQYF

abundance: NA
d_gene: TRBD2
v_gene: TRBV24-1
j_gene: TRBJ2-3
CDR3nt: TGTGCCACCAGCGTACTAGCGGGGGCCACAGATACGCAGTATTTT
CDR3aa: CATSVLAGATDTQYF

abundance: once
d_gene: NA
v_gene: TRBV5-1
j_gene: TRBJ1-4
CDR3nt: TGCGCCAGCAGCTTGGATTCCGGGATCGCTAATGAAAAACTGTTTTTT
CDR3aa: CASSLDSGIANEKLFF

abundance: few
d_gene: TRBD1
v_gene: TRBV7-3
j_gene: TRBJ2-3
CDR3nt: TGTGCCAGCAGCCCCGACAGGGGGTTGACAGATACGCAGTATTTT
CDR3aa: CASSPDRGLTDTQYF

abundance: NA
d_gene: NA
v_gene: TRBV2
j_gene: TRBJ1-1
CDR3nt: TGTGCCAGCAGTGGACAGACAGCCAAATCGAACACTGAAGCTTTCTTT
CDR3aa: CASSGQTAKSNTEAFF

abundance: NA
d_gene: NA
v_gene: TRBV11-3
j_gene: TRBJ2-1
CDR3nt: TGTGCCAGCAGCTTAGAGGGGGCGGAGCAGTTCTTC
CDR3aa: CASSLEGAEQFF

abundance: NA
d_gene: TRBD1
v_gene: TRBV2
j_gene: TRBJ1-1
CDR3nt: TGTGCCAGCAGACTACTTGGGACAGGGGGGACTGAAGCTTTCTTT
CDR3aa: CASRLLGTGGTEAFF

abundance: NA
d_gene: NA
v_gene: TRBV24-1
j_gene: TRBJ2-7
CDR3nt: TGTGCCACCAGTGATTACAACTCCTACGAGCAGTACTTC
CDR3aa: CATSDYNSYEQYF

abundance: NA
d_gene: NA
v_gene: TRBV29-1
j_gene: TRBJ1-1
CDR3nt: TGCAGCGTTGAAGTCTACCGGAACACTGAAGCTTTCTTT
CDR3aa: CSVEVYRNTEAFF

abundance: NA
d_gene: TRBD1
v_gene: TRBV28
j_gene: TRBJ1-2
CDR3nt: TGTGCCAGCAGTTTAACGGGACAGATTTTCTATGGCTACACCTTC
CDR3aa: CASSLTGQIFYGYTF

abundance: NA
d_gene: TRBD2
v_gene: TRBV3-1/TRBV3-2
j_gene: TRBJ2-5
CDR3nt: TGTGCCAGCACGGGACTAGGCGAGACCCAGTACTTC
CDR3aa: CASTGLGETQYF